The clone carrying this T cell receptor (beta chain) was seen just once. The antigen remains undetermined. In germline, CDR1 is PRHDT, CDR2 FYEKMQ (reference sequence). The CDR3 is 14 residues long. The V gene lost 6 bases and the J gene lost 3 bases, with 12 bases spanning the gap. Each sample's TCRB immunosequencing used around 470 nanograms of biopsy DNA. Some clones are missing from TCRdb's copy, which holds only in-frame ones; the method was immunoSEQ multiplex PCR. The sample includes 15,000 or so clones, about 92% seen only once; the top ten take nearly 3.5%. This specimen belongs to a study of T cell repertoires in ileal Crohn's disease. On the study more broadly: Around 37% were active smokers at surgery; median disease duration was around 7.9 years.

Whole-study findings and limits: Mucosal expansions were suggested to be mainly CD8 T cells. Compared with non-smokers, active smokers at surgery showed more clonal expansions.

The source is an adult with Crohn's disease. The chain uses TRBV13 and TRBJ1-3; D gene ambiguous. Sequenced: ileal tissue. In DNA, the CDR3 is TGTGCCAGCAGTATCGGCGCGGGTGGAAACACCATATATTTT. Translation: CASSIGAGGNTIYF.